A selection of T cell receptor beta chains follows, all from one sample in a study of T cells in Graves' hyperthyroidism and ophthalmopathy. One entry per CDR3 protein, called by TCRdb with MiXCR from the multiplex PCR reads. This table holds approximately 640,000 distinct CDR3 sequences, around 15% found once. Sequenced sample: blood. These TCRs come from a woman aged 25 to 39 with Graves' hyperthyroidism. The CDR3 runs from the conserved cysteine through the conserved F or W. A D gene is named only where the DNA matches it firmly. A row's size may be missing; if present it is once, few, many or a size class.

TRBJ2-5,.,.,TRBV14,TGTGCCAGCAGCCAAGAGAGGAAGGGGGACCGCTCCCAGTACTTC,CASSQERKGDRSQYF
TRBJ2-2,TRBD1,.,TRBV5-5,TGTGCCAGCGGACAGGGGAGGAACACCGGGGAGCTGTTTTTT,CASGQGRNTGELFF
TRBJ2-3,.,many,TRBV7-3,TGTGCCAGCAGCTTAGGGGGGACGGCCACTAGCACAGATACGCAGTATTTT,CASSLGGTATSTDTQYF
TRBJ1-5,.,many,TRBV28,TGTGCCAGCAGTACTCATGACGGTCTCAATCAGCCCCAGCATTTT,CASSTHDGLNQPQHF
TRBJ2-3,TRBD2,many,TRBV28,TGTGCCAGCAGTTTATCGCTAGCGGGAGTAACAGATACGCAGTATTTT,CASSLSLAGVTDTQYF
TRBJ2-7,TRBD2,many,TRBV5-1,TGTGCCAGCAGCTTAGCAGCGGGAGGGCCCTACGAGCAGTACTTC,CASSLAAGGPYEQYF
TRBJ2-7,.,few,TRBV7-9,TGTGCCAGCAGCTTAGGGACAGCGGGCGAGCAGTACTTC,CASSLGTAGEQYF
TRBJ2-7,TRBD1,once,TRBV11-1,TGCGCCAGCAGCCAAGTGTCAGGGGGATCCTACGAGCAGTACTTC,CASSQVSGGSYEQYF
TRBJ2-7,TRBD2,many,TRBV27,TGTGCCAGCAGCCCTCGACTAGCGTTCTCCTACGAGCAGTACTTC,CASSPRLAFSYEQYF
TRBJ1-3,TRBD1,.,TRBV29-1,TGCAGCGTTGACCAGACAGGGGGAGGAAACACCATATATTTT,CSVDQTGGGNTIYF
TRBJ2-3,TRBD2,.,TRBV18,TGTGCCAGCTCCCCAGCGGGAAGAACAGATACGCAGTATTTT,CASSPAGRTDTQYF
TRBJ1-5,.,.,TRBV27,TGTGCCAGCGACACAGGGAATTGGAGCAATCAGCCCCAGCATTTT,CASDTGNWSNQPQHF
TRBJ2-3,.,few,TRBV15,TGTGCCACCAGGTCCAGGGGAGCAGATACGCAGTATTTT,CATRSRGADTQYF
TRBJ2-4,TRBD1,many,TRBV27,TGTGCCAGCAGTACCCGACAGGGGTACATTCAGTACTTC,CASSTRQGYIQYF
TRBJ1-5,TRBD1,many,TRBV9,TGTGCCAGCAGCGCCGACAGGGAAGGCATTCAGCCCCAGCATTTT,CASSADREGIQPQHF
TRBJ2-7,.,many,TRBV18,.,CASSPPSGQGEQYF
TRBJ2-1,.,few,TRBV13,TGTGCCAGCAGCTTAAATAACTATGAGCAGTTCTTC,CASSLNNYEQFF
TRBJ2-7,TRBD1,.,TRBV4-3,TGCGCCAGCAGCCAGACCCCAAGGGACAGGACCTACGAGCAGTACTTC,CASSQTPRDRTYEQYF
TRBJ2-7,TRBD2,many,TRBV20-1,TGCAGTGCTAGTAATGAACTAGCGGGAGTCCTCGACGAGCAGTACTTC,CSASNELAGVLDEQYF
TRBJ2-7,TRBD1,many,TRBV7-9,TGTGCCAGCAGCTTAGTGGGACAGCTCCCCCCCTACGAGCAGTACTTC,CASSLVGQLPPYEQYF
TRBJ2-1,.,many,TRBV20-1,TGCAGTGCTAGAGACATTCTTCTAGCGCGTTACAATGAGCAGTTCTTC,CSARDILLARYNEQFF
TRBJ2-5,.,few,TRBV28,TGTGCCAGCAGTTTAGGCTATAGGAAGACCCAGTACTTC,CASSLGYRKTQYF
TRBJ2-7,TRBD2,.,TRBV6-6,TGTGCCAGCAGTTACTCGTGGGTAAGCGGGAGGATCTCCTACGAGCAGTACTTC,CASSYSWVSGRISYEQYF
TRBJ2-7,TRBD2,many,TRBV7-9,TGTGCCAGCAGCTTCCTAGCGGGAGTCTACGAGCAGTACTTC,CASSFLAGVYEQYF
TRBJ1-6,.,.,TRBV5-1,TGCGCCAGCAGCTTGTCCTTCGGTTTCGCCTCCACCCTCCACTTT,CASSLSFGFASTLHF
TRBJ1-5,TRBD1,few,TRBV20-1,TGCAGTGCCGCAACCTCCGGGACAGGGGTGCGGCCCCAGCATTTT,CSAATSGTGVRPQHF
TRBJ1-1,.,few,TRBV6-2/TRBV6-3,TGTGCCAGCAGAGTTTTACGAGGGACTGAAGCTTTCTTT,CASRVLRGTEAFF
TRBJ2-7,.,.,TRBV15,TGTGCCACCAGCAGAGATTGGGGCAGCGAGCAGTACTTC,CATSRDWGSEQYF
TRBJ2-3,TRBD2,many,TRBV6-2/TRBV6-3,TGTGCCAGCAGCCCTACTTTAGCGGGCGGAGATACGCAGTATTTT,CASSPTLAGGDTQYF
TRBJ1-2,.,many,TRBV19,TGTGCCAGTAAAAAGGCAGGGGACTATGGCTACACCTTC,CASKKAGDYGYTF
TRBJ2-2,.,.,TRBV7-9,TGTGCCAGCAGTTGGGGGATTGGGAACACCGGGGAGCTGTTTTTT,CASSWGIGNTGELFF
TRBJ2-1,TRBD2,.,TRBV11-2,TGTGCCAGCAGCCCACGGACTAGCGGGAGTGAGCAGTTCTTC,CASSPRTSGSEQFF
TRBJ2-4,.,many,TRBV11-2,TGTGCCAGCAGCTTAGGAGCAGGCAAAAACATTCAGTACTTC,CASSLGAGKNIQYF
TRBJ1-2,.,few,TRBV9,TGTGCCAGCAGCGTAGGAGGGAAGCATGGCTACACCTTC,CASSVGGKHGYTF
TRBJ2-1,TRBD1,few,TRBV29-1,TGCAGCGTTGGAATCAGGGGGTCCTACAATGAGCAGTTCTTC,CSVGIRGSYNEQFF
TRBJ1-1,.,many,TRBV20-1,TGCAGTGCTAGAGTGTACACTGAAGCTTTCTTT,CSARVYTEAFF
TRBJ2-7,TRBD1,many,TRBV28,TGTGCCAGCAGGACAGGGACAGGGGTAAGAGAGCAGTACTTC,CASRTGTGVREQYF